These T cell receptor beta chains were read from a single sample in a study of human T cells and chemical hapten exposure. TCRdb re-called the RACE reads with MiXCR, one entry per CDR3 protein. The data show around 250,000 distinct CDR3 sequences, with about 9.4% seen just once and around 2.5% held by the top ten. Here the sequenced sample was whole blood, taken in connection with sensitization to the hapten diphenylcyclopropenone (DPC). The receptors derive from a woman in her thirties or forties with alopecia areata. Some clones in this sample may be carry-over from other donors' samples. CDR3s include the opening cysteine and the closing phenylalanine or tryptophan. Each record gives: D gene, V gene, J gene, clone size, CDR3 DNA, CDR3 protein. A D gene is named only where the DNA matches it firmly. A row's size may be missing; if present it is once, few, many or a size class.

-	TRBV12-3/TRBV12-4	TRBJ2-1	-	TGTGCCAGCAGTTTTGTGACTCCTAATGAGCAGTTCTTC	CASSFVTPNEQFF
-	TRBV6-1	TRBJ2-2	-	TGTGCCAGCAGGACAGGCAGGGAGCTGTTTTTT	CASRTGRELFF
TRBD1	TRBV28	TRBJ2-1	-	TGTGCCAGCAGTTCTCCCGGGACAGGGAGGAATGAGCAGTTCTTC	CASSSPGTGRNEQFF
TRBD2	TRBV20-1	TRBJ2-1	few	TGCAGTGCTAGACCGGGACTAGCTCATGAGCAGTTCTTC	CSARPGLAHEQFF
-	TRBV7-2	TRBJ1-1	few	TGTGCCAGCAGCACCCACATGAACACTGAAGCTTTCTTT	CASSTHMNTEAFF
-	TRBV28	TRBJ2-7	few	TGTGCCAGCAGTAGTACCGGGGCCTACTACGAGCAGTACTTC	CASSSTGAYYEQYF
-	TRBV27	TRBJ2-1	few	TGTGCCAGCAGTTTATGGGCCGAGACCTACAATGAGCAGTTCTTC	CASSLWAETYNEQFF
-	TRBV7-6	TRBJ2-7	few	TGTGCCAGCAGCTTAGCCTCCCCGGGCGAGCAGTACTTC	CASSLASPGEQYF
-	TRBV10-3	TRBJ2-7	-	TGTGCCATCAGGGGGGACACCGGCTCCGAGCAGTACTTC	CAIRGDTGSEQYF
TRBD1	TRBV6-5	TRBJ2-1	few	TGTGCCAGCAGGGGGGACAGGGGCGTAGATGAGCAGTTCTTC	CASRGDRGVDEQFF
TRBD2	TRBV20-1	TRBJ2-7	few	TGCAGTGCCTCACCGGGGGGAACCTACGAGCAGTACTTC	CSASPGGTYEQYF
TRBD2	TRBV10-3	TRBJ2-3	few	TGTGCCATCAGCTTTACTAGCGGGTCAGATACGCAGTATTTT	CAISFTSGSDTQYF
-	TRBV7-9	TRBJ1-1	many	TGTGCCAGCAGCTCGATGAACACTGAAGCTTTCTTT	CASSSMNTEAFF
TRBD2	TRBV7-2	TRBJ2-1	-	TGTGCCAGCAGCATACTAGCGGGAAGCTACAATGAGCAGTTCTTC	CASSILAGSYNEQFF
-	TRBV2	TRBJ2-2	many	TGTGCCAGCAGACCCGGACTTAACACCGGGGAGCTGTTTTTT	CASRPGLNTGELFF
-	TRBV7-2	TRBJ1-5	few	TGTGCCAGCAGCCTAGGAGGGTCTGGGTGGGAAAGTTTGGCCCAGCATTTT	CASSLGGSGWESLAQHF
TRBD1	TRBV7-2	TRBJ2-1	many	TGTGCCAGCAGCTTAGAGGGCAGGGGGCGAAGCTCCTACAATGAGCAGTTCTTC	CASSLEGRGRSSYNEQFF
TRBD2	TRBV20-1	TRBJ2-7	few	TGCAGTGCTCTCTGGGGGGGTAACGAGCAGTACTTC	CSALWGGNEQYF
-	TRBV28	TRBJ2-7	-	TGTGCCAGCAGAGCGTGGGACTTTAGGCAGTACTTC	CASRAWDFRQYF
-	TRBV6-6	TRBJ2-5	-	TGTGCCAGCAGTTACTCGCGCCGAGAGCAAGAGACCCAGTACTTC	CASSYSRREQETQYF
TRBD1	TRBV19	TRBJ1-5	-	TGTGCCAGTAGTATCACAGGGGGGAATAGCAATCAGCCCCAGCATTTT	CASSITGGNSNQPQHF
-	TRBV7-2	TRBJ2-3	-	TGTGCCAGCAGCTTATTGGGCGGCCTGAGCACAGATACGCAGTATTTT	CASSLLGGLSTDTQYF
TRBD2	TRBV28	TRBJ2-1	-	TGTGCCAGCAGTTCCTCCCCTATCGGGAGGGCCTACAATGAGCAGTTCTTC	CASSSSPIGRAYNEQFF
-	TRBV28	TRBJ1-6	few	TGTGCCAGCAGTTTATGGGGGAGCTCCTATAATTCACCCCTCCACTTT	CASSLWGSSYNSPLHF
-	TRBV10-3	TRBJ2-5	few	TGTGCCATCAGTGACGCCGCAACACTGGAGACCCAGTACTTC	CAISDAATLETQYF
TRBD1	TRBV6-6	TRBJ1-6	-	TGTGCCAGCAGCTCACCGGGACAGGGGAATTCACCCCTCCACTTT	CASSSPGQGNSPLHF
-	TRBV10-3	TRBJ1-5	many	TGTGCCATCAGTGGAGATAATCAGCCCCAGCATTTT	CAISGDNQPQHF
-	TRBV11-2	TRBJ2-3	many	TGTGCCAGCAGCCAGTACACAGATACGCAGTATTTT	CASSQYTDTQYF
-	TRBV6-2/TRBV6-3	TRBJ1-1	-	TGTGCCAGCAGTTACAGGGGACAGAACACTGAAGCTTTCTTT	CASSYRGQNTEAFF
TRBD1	TRBV7-2	TRBJ2-2	-	TGTGCCAGCAGCGCGGACAGGTCCCACACCGGGGAGCTGTTTTTT	CASSADRSHTGELFF
-	TRBV5-8	TRBJ1-5	few	TGTGCCAGCAGCTTGGGACGGACTAGCAATCAGCCCCAGCATTTT	CASSLGRTSNQPQHF
-	TRBV6-4	TRBJ1-1	-	TGTGCCAGCAGTGTAGAGGGCGGCGGGGCTGAAGCTTTCTTT	CASSVEGGGAEAFF
-	TRBV20-1	TRBJ1-5	few	TGCAGTGCTAAATCACCGCGTGGGCCCCAGCATTTT	CSAKSPRGPQHF
TRBD1	TRBV2	TRBJ1-5	-	TGTGCCAGCACCGGACAGGTAGATCAGCCCCAGCATTTT	CASTGQVDQPQHF
TRBD1	TRBV6-2/TRBV6-3	TRBJ1-1	-	TGTGCCAGCAGTCCGACAGGGGGTTACACTGAAGCTTTCTTT	CASSPTGGYTEAFF
TRBD2	TRBV6-2/TRBV6-3	TRBJ2-1	many	TGTGCCAGCAGTTACGGCGGGAGTAGGTACAATGAGCAGTTCTTC	CASSYGGSRYNEQFF
TRBD1	TRBV12-3/TRBV12-4	TRBJ2-1	few	TGTGCCAGCAGTCCCCGGACAGGGAATCACTATGAGCAGTTCTTC	CASSPRTGNHYEQFF
-	TRBV24-1	TRBJ2-3	many	TGTGCCACCAGTGATCCCGCGGATACGCAGTATTTT	CATSDPADTQYF
-	TRBV20-1	TRBJ1-5	-	TGCAGTGCGATAAAGCTAATTCTGGATAGCAATCAGCCCCAGCATTTT	CSAIKLILDSNQPQHF
-	TRBV6-2/TRBV6-3	TRBJ2-2	-	TGTGCCAGCAGTTACTCGGACACCGGGAAGCTGTTTTTT	CASSYSDTGKLFF
TRBD1	TRBV29-1	TRBJ2-5	many	TGCAGCGCAGGGACAGAACAAGAGACCCAGTACTTC	CSAGTEQETQYF
-	TRBV3-1	TRBJ1-1	few	TGTGCCAGCAGCCAAGTGGGGGGATACACTGAAGCTTTCTTT	CASSQVGGYTEAFF
-	TRBV21-1	TRBJ2-5	few	TGTGCCAGCAGCAAAAAGTCGACTAGCCCGTACCAAGAGACCCAGTACTTC	CASSKKSTSPYQETQYF
-	TRBV9	TRBJ2-2	-	TGTGCCAGCAGCGCCCCCGCCCGACCCACCGGGGAGCTGTTTTTT	CASSAPARPTGELFF
-	TRBV6-5	TRBJ1-2	few	TGTGCCAGCAGCATGGAGGCAGGGCGCTATGGCTACACCTTC	CASSMEAGRYGYTF
-	TRBV20-1	TRBJ2-3	-	TGCAGTGCTAGAGGGGGATATACGCAGTATTTT	CSARGGYTQYF
TRBD1	TRBV10-3	TRBJ1-6	-	TGTGCCATCAGACAACCGGGACAGAATTCACCCCTCCACTTT	CAIRQPGQNSPLHF
-	TRBV28	TRBJ2-7	few	TGTGCCAGCCCTCCCGTGGGCGGCCAAATCTCCTACGAGCAGTACTTC	CASPPVGGQISYEQYF
-	TRBV3-1	TRBJ1-6	few	TGTGCCAGCAGCCAAGGAGCAACTCAGAATTCACCCCTCCACTTT	CASSQGATQNSPLHF